What follows are 26 T cell receptor beta chains derived from one specimen sequenced in a study of cytomegalovirus exposure and HLA in healthy donors. In the PCR, 60 Vbeta and 13 Jbeta primers were used. Assay used: immunoSEQ multiplex PCR; TCRdb lists only in-frame clones, some missing. In the table there are about 150,000 clones, approximately 86% of which are singletons. The sample comprised PBMCs. The receptors stem from a woman aged 18-30 years in good health and CMV-seronegative.

This clone was counted only a few times. CDR3 region: CASTGGDEKLFF. CDR3 coding DNA: TGTGCCAGCACAGGAGGGGACGAAAAACTGTTTTTT. J is TRBJ1-4 and V is TRBV5-4; tentative D call: TRBD1 (5 bases). Germline V gene lookup returns CDR1 SGHNT and CDR2 YYREEE (reference sequence). The CDR3 has 12 residues. Trimming pared 6 bases from V and 8 bases from J, leaving 11 bases between.

The genes are TRBV7-9 and TRBJ2-1; D possibly corresponds to TRBD1 (6 bases). The CDR3 is made up of 12 amino acids. The ends were cut back, 6 bases at V and 5 bases at J, with 8 bases in the middle. Germline V gives CDR1 SEHNR, CDR2 FQNEAQ (reference sequence). DNA for the CDR3: TGTGCCAGCAGATGGGACAACAATGAGCAGTTCTTC. Amino acid sequence: CASRWDNNEQFF.

The chain uses TRBV5-1 and TRBJ2-3; 11 bases agree with TRBD2. This CDR3 has 15 amino acids. The V and J ends lost 9 bases and 1 base, in that order; junction bases with no gene match: 7. Germline V gives CDR1 SGHRS, CDR2 YFSETQ. The CDR3 here is CATRNSGRGTDTQYF. In DNA, the CDR3 is TGCGCCACCAGAAATAGCGGGAGGGGCACAGATACGCAGTATTTT.

The CDR3 here is CASSAPPVDTQYF. The CDR3 nucleotides are TGTGCCAGCAGCGCCCCCCCGGTCGATACGCAGTATTTT. The chain uses TRBV9 and TRBJ2-3, with no clear D. Per the germline V gene, CDR1 is SGDLS and CDR2 is YYNGEE. Trimming pared 3 bases from V and 6 bases from J, leaving 11 bases between. The CDR3 contains 13 residues.

This chain uses TRBV19 with TRBJ2-7; TRBD1 agrees at 9 bases. Trimming at V came to 1 base and at J to 3 bases, leaving 4 bases not matched to a gene. The CDR3 runs 15 residues. CDR1 is LNHDA and CDR2 is SQIVND in the germline V gene (reference sequence). CDR3 amino acids: CASSIAGTGNYEQYF. The CDR3 DNA follows: TGTGCCAGTAGTATAGCCGGGACAGGGAACTACGAGCAGTACTTC.

The V call is TRBV28, the J call TRBJ1-6; 7 nucleotides match TRBD1. The CDR3 is 14 residues long. With 4 bases clipped from V and 4 bases from J, the junction kept 1 base outside the gene matches. Germline V gives CDR1 MDHEN, CDR2 SYDVKM. Here the CDR3 reads CASSSGQYNSPLHF. CDR3 in DNA: TGTGCCAGCAGTTCGGGACAGTATAATTCACCCCTCCACTTT.

V gene TRBV5-1 combines with J gene TRBJ2-3; no definite D call. The germline V and J ends were trimmed by 2 bases and 5 bases, with 12 bases remaining between them. Germline CDR1 is SGHRS and CDR2 is YFSETQ. The CDR3 extends over 14 amino acids. This CDR3 reads CASSFNRNRDTQYF. In nucleotides, the CDR3 is TGCGCCAGCAGCTTTAACAGAAACAGAGATACGCAGTATTTT.

V and J are TRBV5-5 and TRBJ2-2, with D possibly being TRBD2 (7 bases). Trimming removed 4 bases from V and 6 bases from J, with 13 bases in between. Germline loops: CDR1 SGHKS, CDR2 YYEKEE (reference sequence). The CDR3 runs 14 residues. This chain's CDR3 is CASSLRGGAGELFF. In DNA, the CDR3 is TGTGCCAGCAGCCTGAGGGGGGGGGCCGGGGAGCTGTTTTTT.

This rearrangement joins TRBV27 to TRBJ2-7; TRBD2 matches 9 bases. The CDR3 spans 15 residues. CDR1 and CDR2 (germline): MNHEY, SMNVEV (reference sequence). Trimming removed 4 bases from V and 4 bases from J; junction bases left unmatched: 8. The CDR3 loop is CASSWRGGTIYEQYF. As DNA, the CDR3 is TGTGCCAGCAGTTGGCGGGGGGGGACTATATACGAGCAGTACTTC.

V gene TRBV27 combines with J gene TRBJ1-1; D might be TRBD1 (6 bases). Germline assignment: CDR1 MNHEY and CDR2 SMNVEV (reference sequence). The CDR3 covers 16 residues. Trimming shortened V by 5 bases and J by 0 bases, and 16 bases separated the two germline ends. The DNA of the CDR3 is TGTGCCAGCAGTCAGGAAGGGGGACCGATGAACACTGAAGCTTTCTTT. It yields the protein CASSQEGGPMNTEAFF.

The chain combines TRBV7-8 with TRBJ2-6; 9 nucleotides line up with TRBD1. V dropped 2 bases and J dropped 4; count of bases not matched to a gene: 18. The CDR3 extends over 21 amino acids. Germline V gives CDR1 SGHVS, CDR2 FQNEAQ. CDR3 protein: CASSLRYTSGQGFSGANVLTF. DNA for the CDR3: TGTGCCAGCAGCTTAAGATATACTTCGGGACAGGGTTTTTCAGGGGCCAACGTCCTGACTTTC.

This clone has a single count. The V and J genes are TRBV5-1 and TRBJ2-2; 11 nucleotides agree with TRBD2. From germline, CDR1 is SGHRS and CDR2 YFSETQ. The V and J ends lost 4 bases and 2 bases, in that order; junction bases with no gene match: 10. This CDR3 has 18 residues. CDR3 loop: CASSDQPLAGGNTGELFF. CDR3 nucleotide sequence: TGCGCCAGCAGCGACCAACCCCTAGCGGGGGGTAACACCGGGGAGCTGTTTTTT.

The rearrangement links TRBV5-1 to TRBJ1-4; tentatively, D is TRBD1 (5 bases). The CDR3 spans 14 residues. V lost 0 bases, J lost 7 bases, and 10 bases lay in between. Germline V gives CDR1 SGHRS, CDR2 YFSETQ. For the CDR3, the DNA is TGCGCCAGCAGCTTGGACGGGACTGGTGAAAAACTGTTTTTT. This translates into CASSLDGTGEKLFF.

This chain's CDR3 is CSAPGQREAFF. The CDR3 region has the DNA TGCAGTGCCCCGGGTCAACGTGAAGCTTTCTTT. The gene calls are TRBV20-1 and TRBJ1-1; D unclear. The V and J ends lost 6 bases and 7 bases respectively, with 12 bases between them. The CDR3 runs 11 residues. Germline V gene sequence: CDR1 DFQATT, CDR2 SNEGSKA (reference sequence).

CDR3 sequence: CASSLDRPRRLAGGEQFF. CDR3 DNA sequence: TGTGCCAGCAGCTTAGATCGGCCCCGGAGACTAGCGGGAGGTGAGCAGTTCTTC. The V and J genes are TRBV11-2 and TRBJ2-1, with 13 bases identical to TRBD2. V gave up 0 bases and J gave up 9 bases; unmatched junction bases: 11. The CDR3 length is 18 residues. Germline V gene lookup returns CDR1 SGHAT and CDR2 FQNNGV.

The rearrangement joins TRBV30 to TRBJ2-5; perhaps TRBD2 as D (7 bases). Trimming cost V 5 bases and J 4 bases, with 20 bases left between them. CDR1 and CDR2 (germline): GTSNPN, SVGIG (reference sequence). There are 15 residues in the CDR3. Here the CDR3 reads CAWGFGRGGGETQYF. The CDR3 DNA reads TGTGCCTGGGGTTTTGGGCGGGGAGGGGGAGAGACCCAGTACTTC.

The J gene is TRBJ1-5, the V gene TRBV28, with D perhaps TRBD1 (5 bases). The CDR3 totals 18 residues. CDR1 and CDR2 (germline): MDHEN, SYDVKM. Trimming stripped 4 bases from V and 0 bases from J, with 19 bases between. The DNA of the CDR3 is TGTGCCAGCAGTTCCCCGGGACTTACTTTTTATAGCAATCAGCCCCAGCATTTT. This translates into CASSSPGLTFYSNQPQHF.

The chain recombines TRBV19 with TRBJ1-2; possible D gene TRBD1, 5 bases. V lost 7 bases and J 2 bases, leaving 14 bases between the germline ends. The germline V gene has CDR1 LNHDA and CDR2 SQIVND (reference sequence). The CDR3 spans 14 residues. Here the CDR3 reads CASTQRAGNYGYTF. CDR3 in DNA: TGTGCCAGTACTCAAAGGGCAGGGAACTATGGCTACACCTTC.

This clone was seen only once. The V call is TRBV10-3, the J call TRBJ2-7; 9 bases line up with TRBD1. Per germline, CDR1 ENHRY and CDR2 SYGVKD. J gave up 5 bases and V 7 bases, and 12 bases lay outside the gene matches. CDR3 length: 15 amino acids. The CDR3 reads CAIKDSRDRVDEQYF. The CDR3 DNA follows: TGTGCCATCAAAGACTCCCGGGACAGGGTCGACGAGCAGTACTTC.

This clone was detected once. The V call is TRBV28, the J call TRBJ2-6; 9 bases agree with TRBD1. The CDR3 sequence is 17 residues long. V gave up 5 bases and J gave up 2 bases; unmatched junction bases: 7. Germline assignment: CDR1 MDHEN and CDR2 SYDVKM. CDR3 loop: CASSTLDRGAGANVLTF. In DNA form, the CDR3 reads TGTGCCAGCAGTACCTTGGACAGGGGAGCTGGGGCCAACGTCCTGACTTTC.

This chain connects TRBV28 to TRBJ2-7, with 7 bases fitting TRBD1. The CDR3 has 14 residues. Trimming removed 5 bases from V and 0 bases from J; junction bases left unmatched: 4. CDR1 is MDHEN and CDR2 is SYDVKM in the germline V gene. This chain's CDR3 is CASSHRGLSYEQYF. In DNA form, the CDR3 reads TGTGCCAGCAGTCATAGGGGGCTCTCCTACGAGCAGTACTTC.

The chain recombines TRBV11-3 with TRBJ2-1; D is uncertain. Trimming took off 4 bases at V and 9 bases at J, with 13 bases between the two ends. Germline-derived CDR1 and CDR2 are SGHNT and YENEEA. The CDR3 covers 13 residues. The CDR3 bases are TGTGCCAGCAGCTCCCGAGGTGGAGCTGAGCAGTTCTTC. Its translation is CASSSRGGAEQFF.

The chain has TRBV28 and TRBJ1-5; 7 bases agree with TRBD1. With V trimmed by 4 bases and J by 4 bases, 13 bases remained unmatched. The CDR3 is 17 residues long. Per the germline V gene, CDR1 is MDHEN and CDR2 is SYDVKM. The CDR3 coding sequence is TGTGCCAGCAGTTACTTAACCCCCAGGGGGAAGAATCAGCCCCAGCATTTT. Encoded protein: CASSYLTPRGKNQPQHF.

The gene calls are TRBV10-2 and TRBJ2-1; D might be TRBD2 (5 bases). V was clipped by 6 bases and J by 1 base, with 10 bases between them. The CDR3 runs to 14 residues. Looked up from germline, CDR1 is WSHSY and CDR2 is SAAADI. CDR3 sequence: CASRAPGSYNEQFF. CDR3 DNA: TGCGCCAGCAGGGCACCGGGGTCCTACAATGAGCAGTTCTTC.

This clone has a single count. This chain uses TRBV7-9 with TRBJ2-7; the match to TRBD1 covers 8 bases. Germline V gene data show CDR1 as SEHNR and CDR2 as FQNEAQ (reference sequence). CDR3 length equals 13 residues. The J segment lost 5 bases and the V segment lost 5 bases, leaving 5 bases of the junction unmatched. CDR3 in amino acids: CASSTTGVDEQYF. CDR3 nucleotides: TGTGCCAGCAGCACGACAGGGGTAGACGAGCAGTACTTC.

This clone was seen just once. V gene TRBV5-4 combines with J gene TRBJ2-3; 9 bases line up with TRBD1. Germline V CDR1 and CDR2: SGHNT, YYREEE (reference sequence). V shed 4 bases, J shed 3 bases, and the junction held 6 bases outside the gene matches. The CDR3 extends over 15 amino acids. The CDR3, as DNA: TGTGCCAGCAGCCCCGGGACAGGGTCGACAGATACGCAGTATTTT. Its protein product is CASSPGTGSTDTQYF.